This TCR beta chain was identified during a study of shared clonotypes between healthy human individuals. CD45RO-negative cells were positively selected for CCR7, leaving out terminally differentiated effector memory CD45RA+ cells. TCRdb keeps only in-frame clones here, not all; method: immunoSEQ multiplex PCR. The repertoire holds about 1,800,000 clones, with around 96% as singletons. Per the germline V gene, CDR1 is MNHEY and CDR2 is SMNVEV (reference sequence). V was clipped by 2 bases and J by 0 bases, with 8 bases between them. The CDR3 contains 15 residues. The chain joins TRBV27 to TRBJ2-1; possibly TRBD2 for D (6 bases). The receptor comes from a man between 18 and 29 years old in good health. Material: naive CD8+ T cells sorted from blood. In nucleotides, the CDR3 is TGTGCCAGCAGTTTAACGGGGGTCTCCTACAATGAGCAGTTCTTC. This translates into CASSLTGVSYNEQFF.